The 2 T cell receptor beta chains given below trace back to one sample, sequenced in a study of blood T cell repertoires in COVID-19. The table came from immunoSEQ multiplex PCR; TCRdb's copy has only in-frame clones and leaves some out. The sample has just under 50,000 clones; about nine tenths are singletons. Sequencing used peripheral blood. The receptor source for this set is a human donor in a cohort sampled during active COVID-19.

The rearrangement links TRBV5-6 to TRBJ2-1; 7 bases align to TRBD2. Germline V gives CDR1 SGHDT, CDR2 YYEEEE. The CDR3 has 16 residues. Losses at the gene ends were 7 bases for V and 1 base for J; bases not matched to a gene: 11. In DNA form, the CDR3 reads TGTGCCAGCGCCTTTCTACCAGCGGGGTCCTACAATGAGCAGTTCTTC. Its translation: CASAFLPAGSYNEQFF.

The rearrangement uses TRBV10-3 and TRBJ2-3, with D possibly being TRBD2 (5 bases). CDR3 length equals 14 residues. Trimming removed 2 bases from V and 0 bases from J, with 6 bases in between. In germline, CDR1 is ENHRY, CDR2 SYGVKD. As DNA, the CDR3 is TGTGCCATCAGTGAGGGCGGGAGCACAGATACGCAGTATTTT. This encodes CAISEGGSTDTQYF.